The entry that follows covers one T cell receptor (beta chain) sequence. Authors' data handling: Nucleated cell counts were estimated from reference gene primer amplification. Only in-frame clones appear in the TCRdb table, and some are missing; sequencing was by immunoSEQ multiplex PCR. Clone size and V and J calls were adopted from that table, with D and trimming inferred from the DNA. This sample carries over 150,000 clones, roughly 88% of them seen once, and the ten largest clones take about 7%. These data originate in a study of blood T cell repertoires in COVID-19. As for the study in general: Samples of COVID-19 (acute and convalescent) were obtained from the United States, Italy and Spain. Nucleic acid was either cDNA or gDNA, and it came from T cells, B-cell-depleted T cells, or PBMCs.

The V segment lost 3 bases and the J segment 1 base; nucleotides outside the gene matches: 4. The CDR3 extends over 15 amino acids. Germline V CDR1 and CDR2: KGHSH, LQKENI. Patients from Seattle were sampled longitudinally, starting during active infection. The chain employs TRBV18 and TRBJ1-1, with 8 nucleotides matching TRBD1. The source is a woman in her 40s with COVID-19, enrolled during active disease. Material: peripheral blood. In nucleotides, the CDR3 is TGTGCCAGCTCACCGCCTGGGACAGGGAACACTGAAGCTTTCTTT. Its translation: CASSPPGTGNTEAFF.